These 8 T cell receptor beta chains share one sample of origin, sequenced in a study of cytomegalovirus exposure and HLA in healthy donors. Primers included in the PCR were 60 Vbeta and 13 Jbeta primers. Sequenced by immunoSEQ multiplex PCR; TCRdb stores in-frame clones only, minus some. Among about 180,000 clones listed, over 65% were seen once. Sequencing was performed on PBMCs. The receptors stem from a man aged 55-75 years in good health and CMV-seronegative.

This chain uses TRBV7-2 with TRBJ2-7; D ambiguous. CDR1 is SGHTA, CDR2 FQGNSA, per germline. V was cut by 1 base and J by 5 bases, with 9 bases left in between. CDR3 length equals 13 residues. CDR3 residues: CASSLVARNEQYF. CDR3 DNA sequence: TGTGCCAGCAGCTTAGTTGCGAGGAACGAGCAGTACTTC.

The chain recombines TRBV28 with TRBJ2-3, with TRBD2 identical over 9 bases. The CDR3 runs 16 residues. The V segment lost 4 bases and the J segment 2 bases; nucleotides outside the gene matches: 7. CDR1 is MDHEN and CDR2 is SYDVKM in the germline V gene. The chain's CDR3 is CASSSPIAGVTDTQYF. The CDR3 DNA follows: TGTGCCAGCAGTTCCCCTATAGCGGGGGTCACAGATACGCAGTATTTT.

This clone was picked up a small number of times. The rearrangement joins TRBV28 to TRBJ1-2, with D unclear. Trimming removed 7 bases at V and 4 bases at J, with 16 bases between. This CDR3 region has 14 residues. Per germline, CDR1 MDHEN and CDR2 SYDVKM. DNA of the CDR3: TGTGCCAGCACCGCCGCAGAGGGATCCTATGGCTACACCTTC. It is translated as CASTAAEGSYGYTF.

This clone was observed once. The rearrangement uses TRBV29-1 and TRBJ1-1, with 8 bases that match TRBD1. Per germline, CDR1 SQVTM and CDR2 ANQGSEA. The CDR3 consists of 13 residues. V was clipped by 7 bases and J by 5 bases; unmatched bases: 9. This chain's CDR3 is CSAGQGLGTEAFF. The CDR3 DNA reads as TGCAGCGCCGGACAGGGTTTAGGTACTGAAGCTTTCTTT.

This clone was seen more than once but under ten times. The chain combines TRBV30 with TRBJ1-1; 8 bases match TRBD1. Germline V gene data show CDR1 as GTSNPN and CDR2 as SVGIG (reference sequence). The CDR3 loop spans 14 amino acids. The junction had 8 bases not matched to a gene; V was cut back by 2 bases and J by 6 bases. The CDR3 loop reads CAWSFRQGFAEAFF. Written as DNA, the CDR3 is TGTGCCTGGAGTTTTAGACAGGGGTTCGCTGAAGCTTTCTTT.

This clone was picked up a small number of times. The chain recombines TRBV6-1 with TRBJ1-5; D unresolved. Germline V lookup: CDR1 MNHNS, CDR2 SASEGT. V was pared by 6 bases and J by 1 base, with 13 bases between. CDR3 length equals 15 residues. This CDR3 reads CASSDLGGSNQPQHF. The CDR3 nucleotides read TGTGCCAGCAGCGATCTTGGAGGAAGCAATCAGCCCCAGCATTTT.

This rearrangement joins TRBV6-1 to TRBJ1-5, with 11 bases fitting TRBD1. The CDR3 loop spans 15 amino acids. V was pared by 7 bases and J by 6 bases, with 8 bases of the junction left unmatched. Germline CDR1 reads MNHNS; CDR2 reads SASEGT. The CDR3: CASTQGQGAFQPQHF. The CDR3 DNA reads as TGTGCCAGCACACAAGGACAGGGGGCGTTTCAGCCCCAGCATTTT.

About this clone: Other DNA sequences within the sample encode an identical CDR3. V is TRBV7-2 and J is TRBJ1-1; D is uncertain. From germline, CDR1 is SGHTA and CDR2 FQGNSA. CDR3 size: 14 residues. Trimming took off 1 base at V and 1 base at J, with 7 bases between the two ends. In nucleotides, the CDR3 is TGTGCCAGCAGCTTAGGGCACGCGAACACTGAAGCTTTCTTT. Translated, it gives CASSLGHANTEAFF.